This record concerns one T cell receptor (beta chain) sequence. The specificity of this receptor is unknown. The sample holds no much larger clone one base away, and base qualities are not on file. This record belongs to a study of shared clonotypes between healthy human individuals (dated by TCRdb to 2019 to 2021). About the full investigation: A few men and two women, aged 18 to 49 years, made up the cohort. Per donor, three plates each were used for CD4 naive and CD4 memory, two for CD8 naive, and one for CD8 memory. To estimate repertoire size and how much clonotype sharing occurs between individuals, the study deeply sequenced the blood TCR repertoires of five healthy adults. Different laboratories and diverse techniques were used to prepare libraries and sequence TCR repertoires, to increase sequencing depth and limit assay-specific biases. Between about 0.8 and 9 billion PBMCs per donor were obtained by leukapheresis.

Using the deep immunoSEQ assay, multiplex PCR amplified TCR CDR3 regions from genomic DNA. For each cell subset, the extracted genomic DNA was distributed evenly across all wells of several immunoSEQ 96-well plates, and each plate served as one replicate. For sorted subsets, each replicate PCR was loaded with 200 ng genomic DNA, equivalent to 32,000 or so T cell genomes. The purified libraries were quantified using a Qubit 3.0 fluorometer, sized with a Bioanalyzer 2100, and then quantified again using the KAPA Library Quantification kit. A separate single-read 150-cycle Illumina NextSeq 550 flow cell was used to sequence each immunoSEQ 96-well plate. Turning to the authors' computational methods: The immunoSEQ output contained only junctional sequences without quality scores, so filtering could not match that applied to full-length reads. Sequences were annotated with PyIR, a Python wrapper for IgBLAST v1.9, and V/J genes and CDR3 were assigned using IMGT germline references. Reads were filtered out if the reads had weak V/J assignments (E-value above 1e-6), no CDR3, stop codons, out-of-frame junctions, or ambiguous translated residues. A V3J clonotype was defined by an identical inferred V gene, J gene, and CDR3 amino acid sequence. The percentage overlap between two repertoires was calculated by dividing the number of shared unique clonotypes by the size of the smaller repertoire. Repertoire richness was assessed with RTK rarefaction, the Chao1 estimator, and Recon v2.1 estimates of unobserved clonotypes. Generation probabilities were computed with OLGA for all TCRbeta clonotypes obtained by the gDNA method from several donors. TCRdb mirrors the immuneACCESS table, restricted to in-frame sequences. Some clones are absent from its copies; in checked studies, under half trace to an unresolved V gene, and the reason for the others is unknown. That table furnishes V, J and clone size, whereas the DNA furnished D and trimming. Counted in this sample were hundreds of thousands of clones; 90% to 96% of them appeared once. The leading ten clones occupy roughly 0.06% of the sample.

Donors were healthy HIV-negative adults with no recently reported acute infections or vaccinations. Only Caucasian adults living in Nashville, Tennessee, USA were represented among the donors. CD4+ T cells were enriched by magnetic negative selection; naive cells were then positively selected on CD45RA, and the negative fraction formed the memory subset. After blood collection by leukapheresis, PBMCs were isolated using Ficoll-Histopaque density gradient centrifugation and then cryopreserved in the vapor phase of liquid nitrogen. Analytical flow cytometry was used to check the purity and quantity of every magnetically sorted T cell population. Genomic DNA was isolated from each sorted fraction and quantified by UV absorbance on a Nanodrop 2000c. Overall study results and their limits: Sharing across a few donors was observed for around 5% of naive CD4, 3.5% of naive CD8, 2% to 2.5% of memory CD4, and around 0.42% of memory CD8 clonotypes. The genetic and exposure-history diversity represented was limited by the small number of donors. Pairwise subsampling indicated that sequencing depth was expected to affect the degree of clonotype sharing among donors. Higher generation probabilities were observed for clonotypes shared by all four sorted-subset donors than for non-shared clonotypes. Naive subsets generally had larger estimated clonotype richness than memory subsets did. Incomplete sequencing was indicated by rarefaction of sorted-subset datasets, despite the large sequencing depth. Only blood was sampled, and tissue TCR repertoires likely differ from those in blood.

From the cysteine through the phenylalanine, the CDR3 covers 14 amino acids. Only CDR3 DNA is held: 42 bases, read in frame from base 1. V is pruned by 4 bases and J by 1 base, leaving 5 bases of the junction without a gene match. As encoded in the germline V gene, CDR1 is SGHRS while CDR2 is YFSETQ. Sequenced: naive CD4+ T cells sorted from blood. The cell subset or site label, as the study defines it: CD45RA+ positively selected. The rearranged chain carries TRBV5-1 and TRBJ2-7; 7 of the junction bases match TRBD2. This receptor was identified in a woman aged 25 to 39 in good health. The bases are TGCGCCAGCAGCCCCGGACTAGGATCCTACGAGCAGTACTTC. Translated, it reads CASSPGLGSYEQYF.